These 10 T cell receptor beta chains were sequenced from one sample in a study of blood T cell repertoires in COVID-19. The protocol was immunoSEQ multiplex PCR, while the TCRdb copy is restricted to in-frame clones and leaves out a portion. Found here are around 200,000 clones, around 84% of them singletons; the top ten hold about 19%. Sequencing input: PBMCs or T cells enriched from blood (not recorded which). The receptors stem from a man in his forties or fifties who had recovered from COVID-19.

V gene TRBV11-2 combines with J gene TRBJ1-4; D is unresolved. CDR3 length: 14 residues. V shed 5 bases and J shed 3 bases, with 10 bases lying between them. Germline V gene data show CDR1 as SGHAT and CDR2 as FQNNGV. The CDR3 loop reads CASSQVGANEKLFF. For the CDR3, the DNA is TGTGCCAGCAGCCAGGTCGGGGCTAATGAAAAACTGTTTTTT.

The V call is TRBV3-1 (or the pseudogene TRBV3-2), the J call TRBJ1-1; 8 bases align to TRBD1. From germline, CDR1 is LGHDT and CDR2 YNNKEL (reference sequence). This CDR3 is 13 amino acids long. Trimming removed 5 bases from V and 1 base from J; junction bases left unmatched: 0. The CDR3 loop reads CASSDRGNTEAFF. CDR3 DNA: TGTGCCAGCAGCGACAGGGGGAACACTGAAGCTTTCTTT.

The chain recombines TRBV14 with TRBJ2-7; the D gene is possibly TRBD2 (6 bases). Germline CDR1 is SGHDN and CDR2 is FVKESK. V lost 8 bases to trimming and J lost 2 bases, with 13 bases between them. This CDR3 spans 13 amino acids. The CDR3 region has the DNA TGTGCCAGCCGCTCGGAGGGAACCTACGAGCAGTACTTC. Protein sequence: CASRSEGTYEQYF.

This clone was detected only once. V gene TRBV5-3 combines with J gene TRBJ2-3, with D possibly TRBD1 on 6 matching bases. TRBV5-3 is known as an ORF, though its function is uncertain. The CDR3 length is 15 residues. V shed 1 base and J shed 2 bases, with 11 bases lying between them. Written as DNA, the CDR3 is TGTGCCAGAAGCTTGAGGCAGGGGTTCACAGATACGCAGTATTTT. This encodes CARSLRQGFTDTQYF.

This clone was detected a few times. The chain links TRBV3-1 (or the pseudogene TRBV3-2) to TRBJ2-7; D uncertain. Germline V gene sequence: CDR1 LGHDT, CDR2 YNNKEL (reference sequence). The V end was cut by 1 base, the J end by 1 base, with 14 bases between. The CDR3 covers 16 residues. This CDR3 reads CASSQGMASWSYEQYF. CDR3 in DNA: TGTGCCAGCAGCCAAGGGATGGCTAGTTGGTCCTACGAGCAGTACTTC.

DNA of the CDR3: TGTGCCAGCAGCCGGGCAGGGGCACAAGAGACCCAGTACTTC. Translated: CASSRAGAQETQYF. The chain is built from TRBV5-4 and TRBJ2-5; maybe TRBD1 (6 bases). CDR3 length: 14 amino acids. V gave up 4 bases and J gave up 2 bases, with 12 bases separating them. CDR1 is SGHNT and CDR2 is YYREEE in the germline V gene (reference sequence).

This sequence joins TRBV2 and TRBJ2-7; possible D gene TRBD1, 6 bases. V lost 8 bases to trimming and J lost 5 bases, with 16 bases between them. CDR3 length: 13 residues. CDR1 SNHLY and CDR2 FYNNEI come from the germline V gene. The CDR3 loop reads CASGGREYNEQYF. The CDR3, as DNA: TGTGCCAGCGGGGGCAGGGAGTACAACGAGCAGTACTTC.

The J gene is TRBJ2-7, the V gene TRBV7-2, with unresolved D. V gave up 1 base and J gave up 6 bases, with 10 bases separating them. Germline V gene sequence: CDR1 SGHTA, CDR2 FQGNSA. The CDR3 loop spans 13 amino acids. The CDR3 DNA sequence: TGTGCCAGCAGCTTAGGTCGCGCTAGCGAGCAGTACTTC. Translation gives CASSLGRASEQYF.

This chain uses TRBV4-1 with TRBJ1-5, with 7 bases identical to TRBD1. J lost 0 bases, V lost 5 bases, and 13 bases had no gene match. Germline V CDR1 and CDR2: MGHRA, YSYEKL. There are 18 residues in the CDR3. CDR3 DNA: TGCGCCAGCAGCTCGAACTGGGGACAGCAATATAGCAATCAGCCCCAGCATTTT. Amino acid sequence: CASSSNWGQQYSNQPQHF.

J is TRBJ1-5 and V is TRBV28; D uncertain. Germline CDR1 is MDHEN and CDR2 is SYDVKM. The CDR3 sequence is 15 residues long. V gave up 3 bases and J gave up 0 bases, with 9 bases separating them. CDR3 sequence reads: CASSFWQYSNQPQHF. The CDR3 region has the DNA TGTGCCAGCAGTTTTTGGCAGTATAGCAATCAGCCCCAGCATTTT.